The TCR beta chain under discussion was sequenced for a study of T cell changes during pregnancy in multiple sclerosis (dated by TCRdb to 2018 to 2020). A note on the overall study: Changes in the T cell repertoire over the course of pregnancy were examined in this study in women with multiple sclerosis.

The germline V gene sets CDR1 to SGHTA and CDR2 to FQGTGA. The CDR3 runs 16 residues from the cysteine to the phenylalanine. Here the CDR3 DNA is all that survives: 48 bases in frame from base 1. The junction shows trimming of 3 bases on V and 8 bases on J, and the gene matches do not reach 8 bases of it. In regard to this clone: Its cognate antigen has yet to be identified. Base qualities are not provided; no much larger clone lies one nucleotide away.

Libraries were prepared through the immunoSEQ multiplex PCR assay. This is the immuneACCESS table as TCRdb keeps it, with only in-frame sequences that have V and J called. A part of the clones is gone; compared with another copy, unresolved V genes explain less than half, and the rest is unexplained. The sample includes about 83,000 clones, with roughly nine tenths observed a single time. Around 3.4% of the sample is held by the ten biggest clonotypes. Here the sequenced sample was PBMCs, taken in the first trimester of pregnancy. This TCR was sampled from a female donor in good health, serving as a control in a pregnancy study. Some clones in this sample may be carry-over from other donors' samples. This receptor chain uses TRBV7-3 and TRBJ2-1, with 12 bases aligning to TRBD1. The nucleotide sequence is given as TGTGCCAGCAGCTTGGGTGGGACAGGGGGCTTCGATGAGCAGTTCTTC. It is translated as CASSLGGTGGFDEQFF.